The 26 T cell receptor beta chains below come from one sample, sequenced in a study of molecular identifiers for immune sequencing clone quantification. TCRdb re-analysed the PCR reads in MiXCR, keeping a single row per CDR3 protein. The data contain 45,000 to 55,000 distinct CDR3 sequences, around 33% of them seen just once; the ten biggest clones take up around 4%. The sequenced sample consisted of naive CD8+ T cells from blood, with Jurkat cell RNA spiked in. Regarding subset: FACS-sorted CD8+CD4-CCR7+CD45RA+ naive T cells. The source of these receptors is a human donor in good health. Some libraries in this study had Jurkat cell RNA spiked in.

This clonotype is a singleton in its sample. The V gene is TRBV27, the J gene TRBJ2-7; 7 bases align to TRBD2. The CDR3 sequence is 14 residues long. Per the germline V gene, CDR1 is MNHEY and CDR2 is SMNVEV (reference sequence). Trimming cost V 3 bases and J 5 bases; bases outside gene matches: 7. The CDR3 DNA is TGTGCCAGCAGTTTGAGGCGGGAGTGGGACGAGCAGTACTTC. As protein: CASSLRREWDEQYF.

The chain uses TRBV28 and TRBJ1-5; D unclear. The CDR3 has 12 residues. The germline CDR1 and CDR2 sequences are MDHEN and SYDVKM. Deletions cut 3 bases from V and 5 bases from J, with 5 bases between. CDR3 sequence reads: CASSFTDQPQHF. CDR3 nucleotides: TGTGCCAGCAGTTTTACGGATCAGCCCCAGCATTTT. Full variable domain (missing parts from reference TRBV28 and TRBJ1-5): DVKVTQSSRYLVKRTGEKVFLECVQDMDHENMFWYRQDPGLGLRLIYFSYDVKMKEKGDIPEGYSVSREKKERFSLILESASTNQTSMYLCASSFTDQPQHFGDGTRLSIL.

This clonotype was observed a single time. The chain employs TRBV4-3 and TRBJ1-2; 7 nucleotides match TRBD1. The CDR3 has 16 amino acids. Germline V gene data show CDR1 as LGHNA and CDR2 as YSLEER. Trimming cost V 6 bases and J 0 bases; bases outside gene matches: 10. As DNA, the CDR3 is TGCGCCAGCAGAGAGGACAGGACCGACACTAACTATGGCTACACCTTC. Translating gives CASREDRTDTNYGYTF.

This clonotype is termed medium-sized. J is TRBJ2-7 and V is TRBV7-9, with TRBD1 matching over 10 bases. The CDR3 is made up of 14 amino acids. Germline loops: CDR1 SEHNR, CDR2 FQNEAQ (reference sequence). J was trimmed by 4 bases and V by 5 bases; bases with no gene match: 5. The CDR3 nucleotides are TGTGCCAGCAGCCCAAAGGACAGGGGGTACGAGCAGTACTTC. Translated, it gives CASSPKDRGYEQYF.

This chain uses TRBV19 with TRBJ2-6, with D uncertain. Trimming removed 6 bases at V and 0 bases at J, with 9 bases between. Germline V gene sequence: CDR1 LNHDA, CDR2 SQIVND (reference sequence). This CDR3 region has 15 residues. The chain's CDR3 is CASRVATSGANVLTF. The CDR3 DNA follows: TGTGCCAGTAGAGTCGCTACCTCTGGGGCCAACGTCCTGACTTTC.

As regards this clonotype: One base away lies a much larger clone, so this may be a sequencing read error. The chain employs TRBV12-3 or TRBV12-4 and TRBJ2-3; D unclear. There are 12 residues in the CDR3. The CDR3 spells CDSSFGADTQYF. CDR3 sequence (DNA): TGTGACAGCAGTTTTGGCGCAGATACGCAGTATTTT.

This clonotype showed up just a few times. The chain combines TRBV27 with TRBJ2-7; 13 bases fit TRBD2. V lost 7 bases, J lost 0 bases, and 15 bases stayed unmatched. Germline V gene lookup returns CDR1 MNHEY and CDR2 SMNVEV (reference sequence). CDR3 length: 19 residues. CDR3: CASTSNPGLAGLSSYEQYF. The DNA of the CDR3 is TGTGCCAGCACTTCTAATCCGGGACTAGCGGGACTCAGCTCCTACGAGCAGTACTTC.

This clonotype appeared a few times. The CDR3 spells CAISEVRGAYEQYF. The DNA for the CDR3 is TGTGCCATCAGTGAGGTTAGAGGGGCCTACGAGCAGTACTTC. The chain employs TRBV10-3 and TRBJ2-7; the D gene could be TRBD1 or TRBD2 (5 bases each). V lost 2 bases and J lost 2, with 10 bases in between. This CDR3 has 14 amino acids. The V gene's germline CDR1 is ENHRY and CDR2 SYGVKD.

The chain links TRBV4-3 to TRBJ2-1; no clear D. The CDR3 is 14 amino acids. The ends were cut back, 3 bases at V and 6 bases at J, with 12 bases in the middle. Looked up from germline, CDR1 is LGHNA and CDR2 is YSLEER. Written as DNA, the CDR3 is TGCGCCAGCAGCCACAACCCAGACTTCAATGAGCAGTTCTTC. Encoded protein: CASSHNPDFNEQFF.

Remarks on this clonotype: The germline gene is not matched at one end of the junction; a read error may be the cause. V is TRBV28 and J is TRBJ2-5; 14 bases match TRBD2. The CDR3 runs to 18 residues. Germline CDR1 MDHEN, CDR2 SYDVKM. CDR3 loop: CASSSPGLAGEGGETQHF. In DNA form, the CDR3 reads TGTGCCAGCAGTTCCCCGGGACTAGCGGGAGAAGGAGGGGAGACCCAGCACTTC.

This clonotype has a handful of counts. At one boundary the junction diverges from the germline segment, which might be a read error. V gene TRBV2 combines with J gene TRBJ1-4; D not certain. Germline V gives CDR1 SNHLY, CDR2 FYNNEI. This CDR3 spans 11 amino acids. The CDR3 coding sequence is TGTGCCAGCAGTGATGAGCTGGTGTGGGGTTTT. This sequence encodes CASSDELVWGF.

This clonotype was counted only a few times. V and J are TRBV3-1 and TRBJ2-7; D possibly matches TRBD1 or TRBD2 (5 bases each). The CDR3 loop spans 14 amino acids. With 1 base removed from V and 5 bases from J, the gap between germline ends came to 12 bases. Germline loops: CDR1 LGHDT, CDR2 YNNKEL (reference sequence). In nucleotides, the CDR3 is TGTGCCAGCAGCCAAGCCCCCGTGGGGGACGAGCAGTACTTC. Translated, it gives CASSQAPVGDEQYF.

The J gene is TRBJ2-7, the V gene TRBV6-5, with TRBD2 as a possible D gene (6 bases). The CDR3 has 15 residues. The germline V gene encodes CDR1 MNHEY and CDR2 SVGAGI. V shed 0 bases and J shed 5 bases, with 14 bases lying between them. CDR3: CASSYSAGWGDEQYF. DNA for the CDR3: TGTGCCAGCAGTTACTCGGCGGGCTGGGGGGACGAGCAGTACTTC.

The chain uses TRBV10-2 and TRBJ2-3, with 16 bases matching TRBD2. The germline gives CDR1 WSHSY, CDR2 SAAADI. Trimming cost V 6 bases and J 2 bases; bases outside gene matches: 11. This CDR3 spans 19 amino acids. CDR3 loop: CASRGTSGGAWNYTDTQYF. DNA for the CDR3: TGCGCCAGCAGGGGGACTAGCGGGGGGGCCTGGAATTACACAGATACGCAGTATTTT.

This clonotype showed up just a few times. This chain joins TRBV19 and TRBJ2-1, with D possibly matching TRBD1 (7 bases). The V gene's germline CDR1 is LNHDA and CDR2 SQIVND (reference sequence). The CDR3 consists of 15 residues. V was cut by 1 base and J by 7 bases, with 14 bases left in between. Here the CDR3 reads CASSIGSRGVNEQFF. As DNA, the CDR3 is TGTGCCAGTAGTATAGGTAGCAGGGGGGTTAATGAGCAGTTCTTC.

Note on this clonotype: The missing conserved phenylalanine or tryptophan at the end of this CDR3 makes a read error likely. This chain joins TRBV29-1 and TRBJ2-7; 9 bases are a match to TRBD1. From germline, CDR1 is SQVTM and CDR2 ANQGSEA. This CDR3 has 13 residues. J gave up 6 bases and V 6 bases, and 9 bases lay outside the gene matches. The CDR3, as DNA: TGCAGCGTGTCCGGGACAGGGTTCTGCGAGCAGTACTCC. It codes for CSVSGTGFCEQYS.

The chain links TRBV24-1 to TRBJ1-2; D remains ambiguous. The CDR3 is 15 amino acids. V lost 3 bases, J lost 8 bases, and 18 bases lay in between. Per the germline V gene, CDR1 is KGHDR and CDR2 is SFDVKD. CDR3 nucleotide sequence: TGTGCCACCAGTGATAGCACAGCTCGGCTAGAAGGCTACACCTTC. Translating gives CATSDSTARLEGYTF.

This clonotype has at least ten counts. Relative to the germline gene, one junction end is altered; a read error may explain this. This chain connects TRBV7-7 to TRBJ2-6, with D hard to call. The CDR3 is 18 amino acids. CDR1 is SSHAT, CDR2 FNYEAQ, per germline (reference sequence). CDR3 DNA: TGTGCTAGCAGCCCCTCACACGGTCGGGTTTCTGGGGCCAACGTCCTGACTTTC. The encoded protein is CASSPSHGRVSGANVLTF.

This chain uses TRBV29-1 with TRBJ2-7, with D perhaps assigned TRBD1 or TRBD2 (5 bases each). The CDR3 spans 12 residues. Germline-derived CDR1 and CDR2 are SQVTM and ANQGSEA. Trimming shortened V by 6 bases and J by 7 bases, and 16 bases separated the two germline ends. The CDR3 region is CSVARDPQEQYF. As DNA, the CDR3 is TGCAGCGTGGCAAGGGACCCCCAAGAGCAGTACTTC.

The V gene is TRBV7-9, the J gene TRBJ2-1; 8 positions agree with TRBD2. Germline V gives CDR1 SEHNR, CDR2 FQNEAQ (reference sequence). Trimming cost V 4 bases and J 7 bases; bases outside gene matches: 6. The CDR3 consists of 14 residues. Here the CDR3 reads CASSSGTSGNEQFF. DNA of the CDR3: TGTGCCAGCAGCTCCGGGACTAGTGGGAATGAGCAGTTCTTC.

V is TRBV6-5 and J is TRBJ2-3; 7 bases are a match to TRBD1. Germline assignment: CDR1 MNHEY and CDR2 SVGAGI. This CDR3 region has 15 residues. J gave up 2 bases and V 10 bases, and 12 bases lay outside the gene matches. This CDR3 reads CATSGRGTDTDTQYF. CDR3 nucleotides: TGTGCCACCTCCGGTAGGGGGACAGACACAGATACGCAGTATTTT.

This clonotype was seen repeatedly, ten times or more. The J gene is TRBJ2-7, the V gene TRBV12-3 or TRBV12-4; unclear D gene. The CDR3 loop spans 11 amino acids. The V end was cut by 10 bases, the J end by 4 bases, with 11 bases between. CDR3 sequence (DNA): TGTGCCACCTCGGGTGGATACGAGCAGTACTTC. Its protein is CATSGGYEQYF.

This clonotype was detected many times. The chain recombines TRBV12-3 or TRBV12-4 with TRBJ2-5; D possibly corresponds to TRBD2 (5 bases). This CDR3 has 14 amino acids. Trimming stripped 6 bases from V and 5 bases from J, with 16 bases between. The CDR3 is CASSPWTGHETQYF. CDR3 coding DNA: TGTGCCAGCAGCCCCTGGACTGGGCACGAGACCCAGTACTTC.

This chain's CDR3 is CSARDYTSLTGNTIYF. The CDR3 bases are TGCAGTGCTAGAGATTATACGAGCCTCACTGGAAACACCATATATTTT. V is TRBV20-1 and J is TRBJ1-3; no definite D call. The CDR3 runs 16 residues. Germline V gene lookup returns CDR1 DFQATT and CDR2 SNEGSKA (reference sequence). V lost 0 bases and J 2 bases, leaving 14 bases between the germline ends.

This clonotype is judged medium-sized (0.01 to 0.1%). The chain recombines TRBV6-2 or TRBV6-3 with TRBJ1-5, with 9 bases matching TRBD1. Germline trimming cut 10 bases from V and 4 bases from J; bases unmatched to any gene: 5. The CDR3 has 13 amino acids. Germline V lookup: CDR1 MNHEY, CDR2 SVGEGT. The CDR3 here is CATRDRVNQPQHF. CDR3 coding DNA: TGTGCCACCCGGGACAGGGTGAATCAGCCCCAGCATTTT.

This clonotype turned up a few times. This chain joins TRBV6-2 or TRBV6-3 and TRBJ2-2; 10 nucleotides align to TRBD2. Germline V CDR1 and CDR2: MNHEY, SVGEGT. The CDR3 runs to 19 residues. V dropped 2 bases and J dropped 4; count of bases not matched to a gene: 13. CDR3 protein: CASSYPPLLAGFTTGELFF. CDR3 DNA sequence: TGTGCCAGCAGTTACCCCCCCCTACTAGCGGGATTTACCACCGGGGAGCTGTTTTTT.